This TCR beta chain appears in the sequencing data of a study of blood T cells in healthy people across ages. Study observations and caveats: Naive and antigen-experienced cells were not separated, limiting conclusive comparison.

V gave up 3 bases and J gave up 5 bases; unmatched junction bases: 4. This CDR3 has 17 amino acids. Germline V lookup: CDR1 SGHAT, CDR2 FQNNGV. Comments on this clonotype: Antigen unknown.

It was with a sample-barcoded 5' primer and a J-beta primer mix that a second PCR of roughly 7 to 12 cycles was run. A 12-random-nucleotide template-switch adaptor tagged each cDNA molecule. MiXCR, applied by TCRdb to the 5' RACE reads, yields one record per CDR3 protein. The sample shows about 640,000 distinct CDR3 sequences, under 70% of them seen only once. The TCR originated in a man aged 60-69 years in good health. Sequencing input: blood. This sequence joins TRBV11-2 and TRBJ2-2, with 15 bases that match TRBD2. The CDR3 spells CASSLGTSGGRTGELFF. CDR3 DNA sequence: TGTGCCAGCAGCTTGGGGACTAGCGGGGGGCGGACCGGGGAGCTGTTTTTT.